The text below deals with one TCR beta chain. Its specific antigen is unknown. The sample holds no much larger clone one base away, and base qualities are not on file. These data are taken from a study of blood T cell repertoires in COVID-19 (TCRdb year 2020). At the level of the whole study: Collaborator samples came from the United States, Italy and Spain and covered acute and convalescent phases of COVID-19. The repertoires were made available in a free public database intended to serve as a resource for research on the immune response to SARS-CoV-2. The prospective study material was composed of cDNA or gDNA derived from T cells, B-cell-depleted T cells, or PBMCs. The sample metadata nearly always contained a de-identified subject ID, COVID-19 status, age in years and sex. Samples were obtained from the ongoing ImmuneRACE study (first 160 participants) and from 1,200 or so subjects provided by 6 global collaborators. Deeply sampled blood TCRbeta repertoires from subjects exposed to, actively infected with, or recovered from COVID-19 were included in the dataset. HLA class I and class II types, where available, came from metadata supplied by the sample provider rather than from assay-based typing.

What the work shows at the level of the full study, not this receptor alone: Clinical and demographic metadata were provided uncurated, with the amount varying by source and participant.

TCRbeta CDR3 regions were amplified from genomic DNA using the immunoSEQ Assay, a bias-controlled multiplex PCR. The original pipeline was this. Nucleated cell counts per sample were estimated from amplification of reference gene primers within the assay. Sequence reads were collapsed and filtered to measure the absolute abundance of every unique TCRbeta CDR3 rearrangement. For each sample, productive Simpson clonality was calculated as the square root of Simpson's diversity index across productive rearrangements. Entries here come from immuneACCESS through TCRdb and include only in-frame sequences with V and J called. Some clones fail to appear in such tables; in the studies checked, an unresolved V gene covers under half of the shortfall, and the cause of the remainder is unknown. The V and J calls and clone size are taken from that table; D and trimming were inferred from the DNA. This sample has around 220,000 clones in its table, and roughly 84% of those were observed once. 6.8% of the sample goes to the ten largest clones.

CDR1 and CDR2, looked up from the germline V gene, are SQVTM and ANQGSEA. The V end gives up 7 bases and the J end 5 bases, leaving 6 bases in the junction not matched to a gene. The CDR3 contains 12 residues, cysteine and phenylalanine counted. The CDR3 DNA has 36 bases and is translated from base 1. Participants in the prospective study were aged about 18 to 95 years, lived in 24 United States geographic areas, and enrolled through a virtual design. In the prospective study, participants were assigned to cohorts based on the clinical history participants reported in a screening survey and a study questionnaire. ImmuneRACE Cohort 3 recovered participants were defined by two consecutive negative NP/OP PCR tests, healthcare professional clearance, or symptom resolution. In the prospective study, mobile phlebotomists collected whole blood, serum and a nasopharyngeal or oropharyngeal swab from each participant. Additional blood draws and questionnaires over an approximately two-month period could optionally be provided by prospective study participants. Before DNA extraction, blood samples from the prospective study were shipped at room temperature or frozen.

The V gene is TRBV29-1 and the J gene is TRBJ1-1; TRBD1 lines up with 8 middle nucleotides. The TCR was taken from a woman aged 40 to 50 who had recovered from COVID-19. The sequencing sample was made of PBMCs or T cells enriched from blood (not recorded which). In nucleotides, the sequence is TGCAGCGCCACACAGGGGGGAACTGAAGCTTTCTTT. Translation gives CSATQGGTEAFF.